Sequencing of this T cell receptor (beta chain) was carried out in a study of CD8 T cells in Susac syndrome. Peripheral blood CD8+ and CD4+ T cells were profiled by TCR beta sequencing. The germline V and J ends were trimmed by 1 base and 7 bases, with 8 bases remaining between them. Germline CDR1 reads LNHDA; CDR2 reads SQIVND (reference sequence). The CDR3 runs to 13 residues. Random-hexamer reverse transcription was applied to about 0.45 to 1 ug RNA. An immunoSEQ multiplex PCR amplified TCR beta CDR3 over 54 Vbeta and 13 Jbeta. In TCRdb, the immunoSEQ multiplex PCR reads were re-called with MiXCR into one record per CDR3 protein. The profile shows about 400,000 distinct CDR3 sequences, 85% of them singletons.

Sequences were obtained from CD8+ T cells from PBMCs. The TCR sequence derives from a human donor with multiple sclerosis. The V call is TRBV19, the J call TRBJ2-1; D is uncertain. The CDR3 region has the DNA TGTGCCAGTAGTATAGTTGGGTGGAATGAGCAGTTCTTC. Its protein product is CASSIVGWNEQFF. Variable domain in full (rest from reference TRBV19 and TRBJ2-1): DGGITQSPKYLFRKEGQNVTLSCEQNLNHDAMYWYRQDPGQGLRLIYYSQIVNDFQKGDIAEGYSVSREKKESFPLTVTSAQKNPTAFYLCASSIVGWNEQFFGPGTRLTVL.